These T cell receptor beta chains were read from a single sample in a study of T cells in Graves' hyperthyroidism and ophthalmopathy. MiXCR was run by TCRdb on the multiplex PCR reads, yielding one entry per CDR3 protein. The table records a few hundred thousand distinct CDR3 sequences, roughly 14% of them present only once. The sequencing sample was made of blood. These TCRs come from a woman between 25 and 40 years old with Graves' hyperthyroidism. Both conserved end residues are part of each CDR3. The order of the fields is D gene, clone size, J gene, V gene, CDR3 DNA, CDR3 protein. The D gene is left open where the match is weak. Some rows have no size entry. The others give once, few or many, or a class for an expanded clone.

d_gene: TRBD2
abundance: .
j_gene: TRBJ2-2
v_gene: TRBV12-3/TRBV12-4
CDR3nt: TGTGCCAGCAGTCAAAGCGGGAGGGGTGTCACCGGGGAGCTGTTTTTT
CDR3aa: CASSQSGRGVTGELFF

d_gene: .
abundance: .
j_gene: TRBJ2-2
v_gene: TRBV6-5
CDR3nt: TGTGCCAGCAGTTACTCGCCCGGGCACACCGGGGAGCTGTTTTTT
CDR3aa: CASSYSPGHTGELFF

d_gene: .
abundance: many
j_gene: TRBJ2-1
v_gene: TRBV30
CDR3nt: TGTGCCTGGAGTGTACTTGAGTACAATGAGCAGTTCTTC
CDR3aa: CAWSVLEYNEQFF

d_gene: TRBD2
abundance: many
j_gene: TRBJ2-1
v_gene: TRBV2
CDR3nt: TGTGCCAGCAGTGAAGGACTAGCGGGAGGTTCTTACAATGAGCAGTTCTTC
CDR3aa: CASSEGLAGGSYNEQFF

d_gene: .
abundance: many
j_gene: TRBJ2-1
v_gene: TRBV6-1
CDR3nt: TGTGCCAGCAGTGTCTCGGCAAGCTCCTACAATGAGCAGTTCTTC
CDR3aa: CASSVSASSYNEQFF

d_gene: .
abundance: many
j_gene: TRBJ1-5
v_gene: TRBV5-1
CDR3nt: TGCGCCAGCAGCTTGGGGGGGCCCCGGCAGCCCCAGCATTTT
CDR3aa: CASSLGGPRQPQHF

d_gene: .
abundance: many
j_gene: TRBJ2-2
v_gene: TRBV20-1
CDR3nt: TGCAGTGCTAGAGCCCAGGCGAACACCGGGGAGCTGTTTTTT
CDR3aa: CSARAQANTGELFF

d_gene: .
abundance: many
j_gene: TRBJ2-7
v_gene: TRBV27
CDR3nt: TGTGCCAGCAGGGGAGCAAGCGAGCAGTACTTC
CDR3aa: CASRGASEQYF

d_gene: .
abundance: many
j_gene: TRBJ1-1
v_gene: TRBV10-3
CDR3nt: TGTGCCATCAGTGAGTCGCAGCTGAACACTGAAGCTTTCTTT
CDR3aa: CAISESQLNTEAFF

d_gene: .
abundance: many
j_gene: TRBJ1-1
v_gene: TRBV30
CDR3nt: TGTGCCTGGAGGCACATGGGCACTGAAGCTTTCTTT
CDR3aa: CAWRHMGTEAFF

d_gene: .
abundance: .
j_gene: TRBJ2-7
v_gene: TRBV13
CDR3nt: TGTGCCAGTACGGGACCAAACAACGAGCAGTACTTC
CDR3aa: CASTGPNNEQYF

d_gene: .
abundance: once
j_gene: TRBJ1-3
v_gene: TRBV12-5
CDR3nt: TGTGCTAGTGGTTTGGTATGGGGGAGCTCTGGAAACACCATATATTTT
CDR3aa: CASGLVWGSSGNTIYF

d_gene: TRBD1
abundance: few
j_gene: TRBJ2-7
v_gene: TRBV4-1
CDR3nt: TGCGCCAGCAGCCAAGGACAGGGTTTAGGATACGAGCAGTACTTC
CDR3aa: CASSQGQGLGYEQYF

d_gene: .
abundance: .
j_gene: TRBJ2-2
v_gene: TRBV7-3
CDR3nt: TGTGCCAGCAGCTTCTCTCTCGGGACCGGGGAGCTGTTTTTT
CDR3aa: CASSFSLGTGELFF

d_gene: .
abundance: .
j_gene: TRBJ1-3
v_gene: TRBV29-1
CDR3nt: TGCAGCGTTGAAGAGGTGGGAGACAGTTCCTCTGGAAACACCATATATTTT
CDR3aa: CSVEEVGDSSSGNTIYF

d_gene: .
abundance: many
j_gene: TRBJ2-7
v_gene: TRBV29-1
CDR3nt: TGCAGCGTTGAAGGGACAGCGAGCTACGAGCAGTACTTC
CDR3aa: CSVEGTASYEQYF

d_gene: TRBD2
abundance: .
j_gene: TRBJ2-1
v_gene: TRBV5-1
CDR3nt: TGCGCCAGCAGATCAGCGGGAGGGCCTGGTGAGCAGTTCTTC
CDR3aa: CASRSAGGPGEQFF

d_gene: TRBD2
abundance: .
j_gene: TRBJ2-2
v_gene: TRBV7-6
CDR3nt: TGTGCCAGCAGCCCTAGCGGGATCGGGGAGCTGTTTTTT
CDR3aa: CASSPSGIGELFF

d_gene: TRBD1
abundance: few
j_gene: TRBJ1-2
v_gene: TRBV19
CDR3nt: TGTGCCAGTAGTATCGGCGGGACAGTTACTGGCTACACCTTC
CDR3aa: CASSIGGTVTGYTF

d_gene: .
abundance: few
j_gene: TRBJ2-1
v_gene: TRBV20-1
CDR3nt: TGCAGTGCTAGGGGAGCCTACTCCTACAATGAGCAGTTCTTC
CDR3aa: CSARGAYSYNEQFF

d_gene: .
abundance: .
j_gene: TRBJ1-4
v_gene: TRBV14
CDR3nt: TGTGCCAGCAGCCAAGATTGGCCAGGGGAGGAAAAACTGTTTTTT
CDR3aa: CASSQDWPGEEKLFF

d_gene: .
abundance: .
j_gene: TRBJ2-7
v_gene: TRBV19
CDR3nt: TGTGCCAGTAGTATTTGGGCAGGGACCTACGAGCAGTACTTC
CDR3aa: CASSIWAGTYEQYF

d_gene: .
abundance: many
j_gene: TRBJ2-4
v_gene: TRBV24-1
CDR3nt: TGTGCCACCAGTGATCCCCGGGGAGGCAAAAACATTCAGTACTTC
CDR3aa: CATSDPRGGKNIQYF

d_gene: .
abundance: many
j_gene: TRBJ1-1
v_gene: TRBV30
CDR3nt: TGTGCCTGGAGTGCAGGACTTAACACTGAAGCTTTCTTT
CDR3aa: CAWSAGLNTEAFF

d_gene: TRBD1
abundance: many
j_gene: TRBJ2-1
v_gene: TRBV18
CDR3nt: TGTGCCAGCTCACCCCGACAGGGGGCAAACTACAATGAGCAGTTCTTC
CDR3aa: CASSPRQGANYNEQFF

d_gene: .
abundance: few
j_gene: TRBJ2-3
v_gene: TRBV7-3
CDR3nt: TGTGCCAGCAGCCTATCAGCGGAGACCTCAGATACGCAGTATTTT
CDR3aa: CASSLSAETSDTQYF

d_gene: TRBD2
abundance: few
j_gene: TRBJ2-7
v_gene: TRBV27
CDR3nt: TGTGCCAGCAGTTCGTCTAATAGCGGGGGGGGGTACAATGAGCAGTACTTC
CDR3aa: CASSSSNSGGGYNEQYF

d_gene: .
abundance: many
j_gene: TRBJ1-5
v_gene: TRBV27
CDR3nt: TGTGCCAGCAGTAATGGGAGGGCCCAGCCCCAGCATTTT
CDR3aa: CASSNGRAQPQHF

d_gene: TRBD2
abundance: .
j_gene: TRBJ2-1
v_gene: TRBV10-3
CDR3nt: TGTGCCATCTCCTGGGCGGGGGGCTACAATGAGCAGTTCTTC
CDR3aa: CAISWAGGYNEQFF

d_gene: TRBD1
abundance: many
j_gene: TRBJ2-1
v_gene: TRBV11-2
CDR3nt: TGTGCCAGCAGCTTAATTGGGGGGCGGGACAGGATTATTTACAATGAGCAGTTCTTC
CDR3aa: CASSLIGGRDRIIYNEQFF

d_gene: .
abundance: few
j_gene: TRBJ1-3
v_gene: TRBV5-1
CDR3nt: TGCGCCAGCAGCTTGGCCGGGACGGTAGGCGGAAACACCATATATTTT
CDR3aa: CASSLAGTVGGNTIYF

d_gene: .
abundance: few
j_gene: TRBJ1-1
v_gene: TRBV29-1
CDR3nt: TGCAGCGTTGAGGGCTTGGGTGGCGGCTGGGGTTCTTTGAACACTGAAGCTTTCTTT
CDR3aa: CSVEGLGGGWGSLNTEAFF

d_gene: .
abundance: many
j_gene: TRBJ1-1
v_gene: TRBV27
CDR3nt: TGTGCCAGCTCACCAGGAACAAACACTGAAGCTTTCTTT
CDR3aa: CASSPGTNTEAFF

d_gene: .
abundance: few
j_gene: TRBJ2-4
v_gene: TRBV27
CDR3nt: TGTGCCAGCAGTTCGGGCGGTCCGGGAAACATTCAGTACTTC
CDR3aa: CASSSGGPGNIQYF

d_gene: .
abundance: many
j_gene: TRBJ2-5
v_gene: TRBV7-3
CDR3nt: TGTGCCAGCAGCGAGACTCAGGGGGAGACCCAGTACTTC
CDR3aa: CASSETQGETQYF

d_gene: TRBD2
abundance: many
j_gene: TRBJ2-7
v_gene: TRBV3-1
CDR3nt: TGTGCCAGCACCCCGGGACTAGCGGACTCCTACGAGCAGTACTTC
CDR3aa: CASTPGLADSYEQYF

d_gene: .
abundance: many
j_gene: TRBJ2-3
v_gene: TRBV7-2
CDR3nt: TGTGCCAGCAGCGGACTTTCACTAACCACAGATACGCAGTATTTT
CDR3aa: CASSGLSLTTDTQYF

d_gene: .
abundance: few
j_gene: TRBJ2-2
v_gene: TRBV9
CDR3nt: TGTGCCAGCAGCGTAGCTACCCGTAGCACCGGGGAGCTGTTTTTT
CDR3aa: CASSVATRSTGELFF

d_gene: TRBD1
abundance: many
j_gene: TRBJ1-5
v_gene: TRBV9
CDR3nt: TGTGCCAGCAGCCCAGGGACAGGGGTGGATCAGCCCCAGCATTTT
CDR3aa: CASSPGTGVDQPQHF

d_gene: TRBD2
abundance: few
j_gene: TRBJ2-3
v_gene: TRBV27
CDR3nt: TGTGCCAGCAGTTCCGGGGGGAATAGGCAGTATTTT
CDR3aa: CASSSGGNRQYF

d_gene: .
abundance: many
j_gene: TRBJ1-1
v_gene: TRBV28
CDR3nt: TGTGCCAGCAGTTTAGGGGGGATACGGGGGACTGAAGCTTTCTTT
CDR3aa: CASSLGGIRGTEAFF

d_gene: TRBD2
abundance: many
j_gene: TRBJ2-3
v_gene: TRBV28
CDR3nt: TGTGCCAGCAGTACAAAACTCGGGACTACGGTCCCAGATACGCAGTATTTT
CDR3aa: CASSTKLGTTVPDTQYF

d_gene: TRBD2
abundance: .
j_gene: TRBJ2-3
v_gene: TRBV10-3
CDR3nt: TGTGCCATCAGCCGGACTAGCGGAAGCACAGATACGCAGTATTTT
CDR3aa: CAISRTSGSTDTQYF

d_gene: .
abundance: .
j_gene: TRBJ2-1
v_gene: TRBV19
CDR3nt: TGTGCCAGTAGTATGCGGAGCGGAAACAATGAGCAGTTCTTC
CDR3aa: CASSMRSGNNEQFF

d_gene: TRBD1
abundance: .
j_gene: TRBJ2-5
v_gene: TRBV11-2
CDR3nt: TGTGCCAGCAGACGACCGGGACAGGGGAAAGAGACCCAGTACTTC
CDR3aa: CASRRPGQGKETQYF

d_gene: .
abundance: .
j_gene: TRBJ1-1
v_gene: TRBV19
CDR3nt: TGTGCCAGTAATCCAGGACAGATCTACACTGAAGCTTTCTTT
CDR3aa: CASNPGQIYTEAFF

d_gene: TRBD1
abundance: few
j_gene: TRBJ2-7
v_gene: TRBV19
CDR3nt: TGTGCCAGTAGTATCCAACAGGGGAAAACCTACGAGCAGTACTTC
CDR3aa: CASSIQQGKTYEQYF

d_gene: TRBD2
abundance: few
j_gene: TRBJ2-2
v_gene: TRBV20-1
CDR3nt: TGCAGTGCTAGAAGCTCCGGGACTAGTCGTACCGGGGAGCTGTTTTTT
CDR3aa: CSARSSGTSRTGELFF

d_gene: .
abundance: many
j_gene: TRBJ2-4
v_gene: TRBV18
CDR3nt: TGTGCCAGCTCACCAAGTCAGCGGGCCAAAAACATTCAGTACTTC
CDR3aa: CASSPSQRAKNIQYF

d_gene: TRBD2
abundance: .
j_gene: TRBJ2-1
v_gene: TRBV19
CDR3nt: TGTGCCAGTAGTACACTAGCGGGAGGAGGAGATGAGCAGTTCTTC
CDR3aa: CASSTLAGGGDEQFF

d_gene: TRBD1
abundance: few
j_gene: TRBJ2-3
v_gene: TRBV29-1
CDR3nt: TGCAGCGTTGAGCTTACAGGGGATCCTAGCACAGATACGCAGTATTTT
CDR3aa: CSVELTGDPSTDTQYF

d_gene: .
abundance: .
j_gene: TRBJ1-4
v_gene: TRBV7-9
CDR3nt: TGTGCCAGCAGCTTCGCCCTGGTTGCAACTAATGAAAAACTGTTTTTT
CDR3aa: CASSFALVATNEKLFF

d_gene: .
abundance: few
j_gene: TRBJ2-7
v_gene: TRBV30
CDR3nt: TGTGCCTGGAGGGCGGGTTTCTCCTACGAGCAGTACTTC
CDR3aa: CAWRAGFSYEQYF

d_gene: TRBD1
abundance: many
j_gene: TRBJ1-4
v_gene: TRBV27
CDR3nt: TGTGCCAGCAGTTCGTGGACAGGGAATAATGAAAAACTGTTTTTT
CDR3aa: CASSSWTGNNEKLFF

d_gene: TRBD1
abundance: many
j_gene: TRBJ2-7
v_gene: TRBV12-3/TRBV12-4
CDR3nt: TGTGCCAGCAGTTTAGCACAGGGGACCTACGAGCAGTACTTC
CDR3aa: CASSLAQGTYEQYF

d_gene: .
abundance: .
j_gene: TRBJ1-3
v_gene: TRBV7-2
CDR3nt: TGTGCCAGCAGCTTGTCCAGGGGAGGAAACACCATATATTTT
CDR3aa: CASSLSRGGNTIYF

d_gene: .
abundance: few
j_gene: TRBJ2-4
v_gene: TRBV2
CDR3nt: TGTGCCAGCAGTGAGGGGCTAGCGCTAAAAAACATTCAGTACTTC
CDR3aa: CASSEGLALKNIQYF

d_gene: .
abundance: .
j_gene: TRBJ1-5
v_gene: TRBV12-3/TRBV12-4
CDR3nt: TGTGCCAGCAGTTCGGACCGATATAGCAATCAGCCCCAGCATTTT
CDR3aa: CASSSDRYSNQPQHF

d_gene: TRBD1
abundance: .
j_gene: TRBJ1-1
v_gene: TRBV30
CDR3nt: TGTGCCTGCCCGGGACAGGGTCTCACTGAAGCTTTCTTT
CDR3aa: CACPGQGLTEAFF